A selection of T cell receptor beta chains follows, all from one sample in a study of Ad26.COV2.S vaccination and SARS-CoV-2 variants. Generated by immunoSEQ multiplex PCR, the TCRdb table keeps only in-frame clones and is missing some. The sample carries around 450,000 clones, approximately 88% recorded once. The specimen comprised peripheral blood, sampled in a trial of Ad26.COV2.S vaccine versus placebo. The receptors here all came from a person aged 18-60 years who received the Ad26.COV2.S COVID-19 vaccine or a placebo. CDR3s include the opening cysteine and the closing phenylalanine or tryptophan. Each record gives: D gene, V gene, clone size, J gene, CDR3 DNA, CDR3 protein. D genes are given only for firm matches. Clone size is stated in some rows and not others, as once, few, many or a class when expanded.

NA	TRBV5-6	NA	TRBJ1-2	TGTGCCAGCAGCTTGGCACGGCCTCTCTATGGCTACACCTTC	CASSLARPLYGYTF
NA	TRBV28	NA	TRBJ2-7	TGTGCCAGCAAGGAGTTCAGGCAACCCTACGAGCAGTACTTC	CASKEFRQPYEQYF
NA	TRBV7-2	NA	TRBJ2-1	TGTGCCAGCACCCTGAACGGGGGGCGAAGAGAGGGTGAGCAGTTCTTC	CASTLNGGRREGEQFF
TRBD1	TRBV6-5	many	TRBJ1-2	TGTGCCAGCAGTTACACGAGGACAGGGGGCGGATATGGCTACACCTTC	CASSYTRTGGGYGYTF
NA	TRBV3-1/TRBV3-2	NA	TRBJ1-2	TGTGCCAGCAGCCAACTATCCGGGAGGGTGGGAACTTTCTATGGCTACACCTTC	CASSQLSGRVGTFYGYTF
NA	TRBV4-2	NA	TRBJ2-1	TGTGCCAGTTCAGATTCAACAGAATACAATGAGCAGTTCTTC	CASSDSTEYNEQFF
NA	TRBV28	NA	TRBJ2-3	TGTGCCAGCAGTTTGGACTGGCTGGGGACGATATATAGCACAGATACGCAGTATTTT	CASSLDWLGTIYSTDTQYF
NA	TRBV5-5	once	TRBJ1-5	TGTGCCAGCAGCTGGACGGGGGACAATCAGCCCCAGCATTTT	CASSWTGDNQPQHF
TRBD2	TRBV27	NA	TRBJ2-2	TGTGCCAGCAGCCCAGGACTAGCGGGGGTGAACACCGGGGAGCTGTTTTTT	CASSPGLAGVNTGELFF
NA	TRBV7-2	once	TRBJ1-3	TGTGCCAGCAGCTTAGCGAGTGGGGCGGGAAACACCATATATTTT	CASSLASGAGNTIYF
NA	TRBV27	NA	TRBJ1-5	TGTGCCAGCAGTGACAGGCTAAATCAGCCCCAGCATTTT	CASSDRLNQPQHF
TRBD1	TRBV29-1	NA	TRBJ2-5	TGCAGCGCGCCCGACAGGGCGGTTCGAGAGACCCAGTACTTC	CSAPDRAVRETQYF
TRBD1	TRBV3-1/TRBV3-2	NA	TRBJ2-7	TGTGCCAGCAGTCCCATATTACGAGGTGCGGGACAGGGGAACGAGCAGTACTTC	CASSPILRGAGQGNEQYF
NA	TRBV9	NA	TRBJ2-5	TGTGCCAGCAGCGTAGAAAGAGAGACCCAGTACTTC	CASSVERETQYF
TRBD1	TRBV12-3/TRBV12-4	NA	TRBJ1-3	TGTGCCCATACAGGGGAAGCTGGAAACACCATATATTTT	CAHTGEAGNTIYF
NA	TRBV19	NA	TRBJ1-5	TGTGCCAGTGGGCCCCTGGGGCACCTGAGGCCCCAGCATTTT	CASGPLGHLRPQHF
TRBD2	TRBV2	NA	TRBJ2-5	TGTGCCAGCAGGAGGAATCTAGCGGGGAGGAAGGAAGAGACCCAGTACTTC	CASRRNLAGRKEETQYF
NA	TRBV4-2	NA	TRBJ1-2	TGTGCCAGCAGACTAGCTCTCGGGACCGACAGAGGCTATGGCTACACCTTC	CASRLALGTDRGYGYTF
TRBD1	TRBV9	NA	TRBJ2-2	TGTGCCAGCAGCGGGACAGGGCGACGACCCGCGAACACCGGGGAGCTGTTTTTT	CASSGTGRRPANTGELFF
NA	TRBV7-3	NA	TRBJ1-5	TGTGCCAGCAGCTTAAACGGGGGAAATCAGCCCCAGCATTTT	CASSLNGGNQPQHF
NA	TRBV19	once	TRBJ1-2	TGTGCCAGTAGCTTTCGGACGTCTAACTATGGCTACACCTTC	CASSFRTSNYGYTF
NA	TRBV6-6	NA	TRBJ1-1	TGTGCCAGCAGTTACGCACAGGAAAACTTGAACACTGAAGCTTTCTTT	CASSYAQENLNTEAFF
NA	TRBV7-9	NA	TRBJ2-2	TGTGCCAGGGGGCCGGGGAACACCGGGGAGCTGTTTTTT	CARGPGNTGELFF
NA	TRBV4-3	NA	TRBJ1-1	TGCGCCAGCAGCCAAGTTGCGACAGCGAACACTGAAGCTTTCTTT	CASSQVATANTEAFF